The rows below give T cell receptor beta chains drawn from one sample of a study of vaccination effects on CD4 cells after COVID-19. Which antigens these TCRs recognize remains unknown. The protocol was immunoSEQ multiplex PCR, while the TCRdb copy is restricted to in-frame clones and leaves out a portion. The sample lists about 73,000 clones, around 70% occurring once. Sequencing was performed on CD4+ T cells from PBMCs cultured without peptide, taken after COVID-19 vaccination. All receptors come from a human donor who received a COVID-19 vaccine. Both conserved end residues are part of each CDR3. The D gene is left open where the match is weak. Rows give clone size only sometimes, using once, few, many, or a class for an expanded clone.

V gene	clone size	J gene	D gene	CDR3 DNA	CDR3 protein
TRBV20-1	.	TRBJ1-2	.	TGCAGTGCTAGTCTGGAGCCAGACGTGGGTGGCTACACCTTC	CSASLEPDVGGYTF
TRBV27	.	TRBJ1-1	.	TGTGCCAGCAGTCCAGGGGTATGGACTGAAGCTTTCTTT	CASSPGVWTEAFF
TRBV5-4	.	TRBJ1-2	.	TGTGCCAGCAGCTCATCACAGGCTGTAGGTGGCTACACCTTC	CASSSSQAVGGYTF
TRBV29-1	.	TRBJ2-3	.	TGCAGCGTTGCGCGGGGAGATACGCAGTATTTT	CSVARGDTQYF
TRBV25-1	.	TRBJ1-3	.	TGTGCCAGCAGTGACCCTAGGGGTTCTGGAAACACCATATATTTT	CASSDPRGSGNTIYF
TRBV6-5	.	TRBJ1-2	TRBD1	TGTGCCGGAACGGGACAGGGTACAATTCTTCAGGACTACACCTTC	CAGTGQGTILQDYTF
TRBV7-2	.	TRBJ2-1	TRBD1	TGTGCCAGCAGCCTGAGGTCGGGACAGGGGTACAATGAGCAGTTCTTC	CASSLRSGQGYNEQFF
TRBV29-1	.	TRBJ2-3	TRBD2	TGCAGCGTTGAAGGAGCGGGGGGGTACACAGATACGCAGTATTTT	CSVEGAGGYTDTQYF
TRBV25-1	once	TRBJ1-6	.	TGTGCCAGCACAAGGGGCCCGCGTTCACCCCTCCACTTT	CASTRGPRSPLHF
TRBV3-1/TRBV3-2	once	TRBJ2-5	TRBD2	TGTGCCAGCAGCCCGCCGGGGGGTCGAGAGACCCAGTACTTC	CASSPPGGRETQYF
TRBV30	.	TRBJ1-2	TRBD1	TGTGCCTGGAGTGGGACAGGGGGTGGCTACACCTTC	CAWSGTGGGYTF
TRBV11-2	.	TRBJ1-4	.	TGTGCCAGCAGCACCGACAGGATTAATGAAAAACTGTTTTTT	CASSTDRINEKLFF
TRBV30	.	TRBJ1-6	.	TGTGCCTGGAGTTACGGCCTGGATTCTCACCGCAATATACCCCTCCACTTT	CAWSYGLDSHRNIPLHF
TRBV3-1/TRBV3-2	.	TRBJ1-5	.	TGTGCCAGCAGCCAAGAGGGGATTCAGCCCCAGCATTTT	CASSQEGIQPQHF
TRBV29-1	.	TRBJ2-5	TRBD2	TGCAGCGTTGAACGACTAGCGGCCCAAGAGACCCAGTACTTC	CSVERLAAQETQYF
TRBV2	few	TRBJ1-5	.	TGTGCCAGCCTACGGGACAGCAATCAGCCCCAGCATTTT	CASLRDSNQPQHF
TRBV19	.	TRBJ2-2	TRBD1	TGTGCCAGTAGTTTACCCGACAGGGGGCGAAATGTAGTCGGGGAGCTGTTTTTT	CASSLPDRGRNVVGELFF
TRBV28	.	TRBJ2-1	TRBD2	TGTGCCAGCAGTCGCGGGACTAGCAGCGACAATGAGCAGTTCTTC	CASSRGTSSDNEQFF
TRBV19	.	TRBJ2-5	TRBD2	TGTGCCAGTAGTACAACTACGACTAGCGGGGGGGAGACCCAGTACTTC	CASSTTTTSGGETQYF
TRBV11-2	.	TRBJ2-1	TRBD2	TGTGCCAGCAGCTTAGAAGGTAGCGGGGGGAAGAAGCAGTTCTTC	CASSLEGSGGKKQFF
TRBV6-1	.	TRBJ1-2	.	TGTGCCAGCAGTGAGTACGGGCTAAGTAGGGACTATGGCTACACCTTC	CASSEYGLSRDYGYTF
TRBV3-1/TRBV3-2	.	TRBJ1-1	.	TGTGCCAGCAGCCAAGAACGGAGGGGGGCTTTCTTT	CASSQERRGAFF
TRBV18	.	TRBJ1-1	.	TGTGCCAGCTCTCATAATCCTGACATCTTGAACACTGAAGCTTTCTTT	CASSHNPDILNTEAFF
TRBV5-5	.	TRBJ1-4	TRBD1	TGTGCCAGCAGCTCATTAGGGGACAGGGATGAAAAACTGTTTTTT	CASSSLGDRDEKLFF
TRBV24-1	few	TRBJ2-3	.	TGTGCCACCAGTGACCCCCTTGGGGACGGCACAGATACGCAGTATTTT	CATSDPLGDGTDTQYF
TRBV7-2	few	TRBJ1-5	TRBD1	TGTGCCAGCAGCTCCAGGACAGGGAGCAATCAGCCCCAGCATTTT	CASSSRTGSNQPQHF
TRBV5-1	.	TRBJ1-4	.	TGCGCCAGCAGCCCTATGGCCGGAGTTAATGAAAAACTGTTTTTT	CASSPMAGVNEKLFF
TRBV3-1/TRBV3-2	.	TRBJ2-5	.	TGTGCCAGCAGCCAGCACGCCGTGATGGAGACCCAGTACTTC	CASSQHAVMETQYF
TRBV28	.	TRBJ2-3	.	TGTGCCAGCAGGTGGGGAACCACAGATACGCAGTATTTT	CASRWGTTDTQYF
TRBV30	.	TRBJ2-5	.	TGTGCCTGGAGATCGGGCCGGGAGACCCAGTACTTC	CAWRSGRETQYF
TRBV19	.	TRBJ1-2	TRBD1	TGTGCCAGTAGTCGGCCGGGACAGTTCTATGGCTACACCTTC	CASSRPGQFYGYTF
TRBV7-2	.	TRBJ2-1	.	TGTGCCAGCAGCTCCTCCTTCGGACAGCGGAAGCAGTTCTTC	CASSSSFGQRKQFF
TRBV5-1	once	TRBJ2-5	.	TGCGCCAGCAGCCCCAGGGAGCGAACCCAAGAGACCCAGTACTTC	CASSPRERTQETQYF
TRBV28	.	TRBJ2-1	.	TGTGCCAGCAGTTTTGCGGGCAGCTCCTACAATGAGCAGTTCTTC	CASSFAGSSYNEQFF
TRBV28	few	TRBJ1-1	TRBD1	TGTGCCAGCAGTCCCCGGGACAGGGGTTTCACTGAAGCTTTCTTT	CASSPRDRGFTEAFF
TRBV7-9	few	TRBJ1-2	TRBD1	TGTGCCAGCAGCCCTTCTTCAGGGGGAGGCTACACCTTC	CASSPSSGGGYTF
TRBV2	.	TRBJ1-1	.	TGTGCCAGCGGTTCTTATTGGGCTTTCTTT	CASGSYWAFF
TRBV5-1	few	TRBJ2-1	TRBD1	TGCGCCAGCAGCTTCCTGGGACAGCTCTCCTACAATGAGCAGTTCTTC	CASSFLGQLSYNEQFF
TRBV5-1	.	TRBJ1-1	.	TGCGCCAGCAGCAACAGGGTGACTGAAGCTTTCTTT	CASSNRVTEAFF
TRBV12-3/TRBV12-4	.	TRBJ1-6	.	TGTGCCAGCAGTTCCGGACAGAATTCACCCCTCCACTTT	CASSSGQNSPLHF
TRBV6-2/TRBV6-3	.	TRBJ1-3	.	TGTGCCAGCAGTTACGGGTACAGCTCTGGAAACACCATATATTTT	CASSYGYSSGNTIYF
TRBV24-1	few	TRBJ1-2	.	TGTGCCACCAGTGACGAGACAGACCCCTATGGCTACACCTTC	CATSDETDPYGYTF
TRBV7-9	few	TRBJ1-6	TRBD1	TGTGCCAGCAGCCCCGGACAGGGAGCTTCACCCCTCCACTTT	CASSPGQGASPLHF
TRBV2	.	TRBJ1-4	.	TGTGCCAGCAGTGACTCCAGGGAAAAACTGTTTTTT	CASSDSREKLFF
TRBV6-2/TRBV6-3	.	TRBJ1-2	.	TGTGCCAGCAGTTCGACAGGAGTGACGGGATATGGCTACACCTTC	CASSSTGVTGYGYTF
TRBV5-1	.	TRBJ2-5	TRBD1	TGCGCCAGCAGCTTGTCCGGGACAGAAGTAGAGACCCAGTACTTC	CASSLSGTEVETQYF
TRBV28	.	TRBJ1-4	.	TGTGCCAGCAGTTTCGGGGGGAGCACTAATGAAAAACTGTTTTTT	CASSFGGSTNEKLFF
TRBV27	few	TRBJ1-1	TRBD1	TGTGCCAGTTCCCCAGGGGGGGCGGAAAACACTGAAGCTTTCTTT	CASSPGGAENTEAFF
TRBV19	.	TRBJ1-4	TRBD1	TGTGCCAGTAGTACGGGACAGAATAATGAAAAACTGTTTTTT	CASSTGQNNEKLFF
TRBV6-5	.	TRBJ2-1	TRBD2	TGTGCCAGCGGGGGCTGGCGGGGGGCCGTCTATGAGCAGTTCTTC	CASGGWRGAVYEQFF
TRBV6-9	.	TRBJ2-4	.	TGTGCCAGCAGTTATTCAGACCCAGCCAAAAACATTCAGTACTTC	CASSYSDPAKNIQYF
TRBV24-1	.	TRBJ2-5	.	TGTGCCACCAGTGATTCGCGACAGTCCCAAGAGACCCAGTACTTC	CATSDSRQSQETQYF
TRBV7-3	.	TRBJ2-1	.	TGTGCCAGCAGCTTAGCGGGGGACCTTACAGGGGGGCAGTTCTTC	CASSLAGDLTGGQFF